The rows below give T cell receptor beta chains drawn from one sample of a study of cytomegalovirus exposure and HLA in healthy donors. The data were produced by immunoSEQ multiplex PCR, yet TCRdb's version contains in-frame clones alone and is incomplete. The sample has 140,000 to 150,000 clones; approximately 90% are singletons. The source material was PBMCs. Receptors were obtained from a man between 18 and 35 years old in good health and CMV-seronegative. Each CDR3 is given with its conserved first and last residue. D genes are given only for firm matches. Clone size, where shown, is once, few, many, or a class for clones that have expanded.

j_gene | abundance | v_gene | d_gene | CDR3aa | CDR3nt
TRBJ1-5 | . | TRBV6-1 | TRBD1 | CASSEALIGTALQPQHF | TGTGCCAGCAGTGAAGCATTAATTGGGACAGCGCTTCAGCCCCAGCATTTT
TRBJ1-2 | . | TRBV6-1 | . | CASLKAGSDYGYTF | TGTGCCAGCCTGAAAGCCGGGAGTGACTATGGCTACACCTTC
TRBJ1-4 | . | TRBV18 | . | CASSAGQNEKLFF | TGTGCCAGCTCAGCTGGACAGAATGAAAAACTGTTTTTT
TRBJ1-2 | many | TRBV19 | TRBD1 | CASRTTGGYGYTF | TGTGCCAGTAGGACGACAGGGGGATATGGCTACACCTTC
TRBJ2-5 | once | TRBV7-9 | . | CASSLQALKETQYF | TGTGCCAGCAGCCTACAGGCCCTGAAGGAGACCCAGTACTTC
TRBJ1-1 | . | TRBV10-3 | TRBD1 | CAISRDRQNTEAFF | TGTGCCATCAGTCGGGACAGACAGAACACTGAAGCTTTCTTT
TRBJ2-5 | . | TRBV11-3 | . | CASRGQGETQYF | TGTGCCAGCAGGGGGCAGGGAGAGACCCAGTACTTC
TRBJ2-5 | . | TRBV27 | . | CASSSPTRDKRWTQYF | TGTGCCAGCAGTTCCCCAACCCGGGACAAGAGGTGGACCCAGTACTTC
TRBJ1-2 | once | TRBV2 | TRBD1 | CAIIKGRGHGYTF | TGTGCCATAATAAAAGGCAGGGGGCACGGCTACACCTTC
TRBJ2-1 | . | TRBV30 | . | CAWEPYNEQFF | TGTGCCTGGGAGCCCTACAATGAGCAGTTCTTC
TRBJ2-2 | once | TRBV19 | . | CASRPGHMNTGELFF | TGTGCCAGTAGACCGGGACACATGAACACCGGGGAGCTGTTTTTT
TRBJ2-5 | . | TRBV7-9 | . | CASSLVAEQETQYF | TGTGCCAGCAGCTTAGTCGCGGAACAAGAGACCCAGTACTTC
TRBJ1-5 | once | TRBV6-5 | . | CASSLQWSSNQPQHF | TGTGCCAGCAGTCTCCAGTGGAGCAGCAATCAGCCCCAGCATTTT
TRBJ2-1 | . | TRBV30 | TRBD1 | CAWSPSIGDRVTYNEQFF | TGTGCCTGGAGTCCCAGTATAGGGGACAGGGTCACCTACAATGAGCAGTTCTTC
TRBJ2-1 | . | TRBV5-1 | TRBD2 | CASRLHSGWSSYNEQFF | TGCGCCAGCAGACTCCATAGCGGGTGGAGCTCCTACAATGAGCAGTTCTTC
TRBJ2-3 | . | TRBV2 | TRBD2 | CASRKGLAEGTDTQYF | TGTGCCAGCAGGAAAGGACTAGCGGAGGGCACAGATACGCAGTATTTT
TRBJ2-7 | . | TRBV7-6 | . | CASSLTSTYEQYF | TGTGCCAGCAGCCTCACTAGCACCTACGAGCAGTACTTC
TRBJ1-2 | . | TRBV2 | TRBD1 | CASRPGQGAPDYGYTF | TGTGCCAGCAGACCGGGACAGGGGGCGCCGGACTATGGCTACACCTTC
TRBJ1-3 | . | TRBV11-2 | TRBD1 | CASSGVRTGRTSGNTIYF | TGTGCCAGCAGCGGGGTTCGGACAGGCCGGACTTCCGGAAACACCATATATTTT
TRBJ2-1 | . | TRBV6-4 | TRBD2 | CASSDVPSGGVDEQFF | TGTGCCAGCAGTGACGTCCCTAGCGGGGGCGTCGATGAGCAGTTCTTC
TRBJ2-1 | . | TRBV9 | TRBD2 | CASSGGGGGPYNEQFF | TGTGCCAGCAGCGGAGGCGGGGGGGGCCCCTACAATGAGCAGTTCTTC
TRBJ1-2 | few | TRBV6-1 | . | CASSDRHYGYTF | TGTGCCAGCAGTGACAGGCACTATGGCTACACCTTC
TRBJ2-1 | . | TRBV4-3 | . | CASSQEGAQNEQFF | TGCGCCAGCAGCCAAGAAGGGGCCCAGAATGAGCAGTTCTTC
TRBJ1-1 | . | TRBV5-8 | . | CASSFRPKNPRNTEAFF | TGTGCCAGCAGCTTTCGCCCTAAGAATCCGCGGAACACTGAAGCTTTCTTT
TRBJ2-5 | . | TRBV5-6 | TRBD2 | CASSLGLAGAGETQYF | TGTGCCAGCAGCTTGGGACTAGCGGGGGCCGGGGAGACCCAGTACTTC
TRBJ2-1 | few | TRBV6-5 | . | CASRGRGSWNEQFF | TGTGCCAGCAGGGGCAGGGGTTCATGGAATGAGCAGTTCTTC
TRBJ1-2 | . | TRBV5-4 | . | CASSFTGRDYGYTF | TGTGCCAGCAGCTTCACAGGGAGGGACTATGGCTACACCTTC
TRBJ2-2 | once | TRBV6-5 | TRBD1 | CATLPKTGGTGELFF | TGTGCCACCCTCCCCAAGACAGGGGGGACCGGGGAGCTGTTTTTT
TRBJ2-7 | . | TRBV5-8 | TRBD1 | CASSLAGTGHDEQYF | TGTGCCAGCAGCTTGGCCGGGACAGGTCACGACGAGCAGTACTTC
TRBJ2-5 | . | TRBV19 | TRBD1 | CASSILTGGGETQYF | TGTGCCAGTAGTATCCTGACAGGGGGTGGAGAGACCCAGTACTTC
TRBJ1-2 | . | TRBV15 | . | CATSRGNRDGYTF | TGTGCCACCAGCAGGGGGAACAGGGACGGCTACACCTTC
TRBJ2-2 | . | TRBV28 | TRBD2 | CASRGGTNTGELFF | TGTGCCAGCAGGGGAGGGACGAACACCGGGGAGCTGTTTTTT
TRBJ1-3 | . | TRBV7-2 | TRBD1 | CASSSEGQGSWGNTIYF | TGTGCCAGCAGTTCCGAGGGACAGGGGAGTTGGGGAAACACCATATATTTT
TRBJ2-1 | . | TRBV9 | TRBD1 | CASSVTDRSRYNEQFF | TGTGCCAGCAGCGTAACGGACAGGAGTCGCTACAATGAGCAGTTCTTC
TRBJ1-6 | . | TRBV2 | TRBD1 | CASGGQGAQSPLHF | TGTGCCAGCGGTGGACAGGGGGCGCAGTCACCCCTCCACTTT
TRBJ1-5 | . | TRBV5-6 | . | CASSLFGQPQHF | TGTGCCAGCAGCTTGTTCGGGCAGCCCCAGCATTTT
TRBJ2-2 | . | TRBV5-1 | . | CASSLTPGQQTGELFF | TGCGCCAGCAGCCTTACTCCGGGACAACAAACCGGGGAGCTGTTTTTT
TRBJ2-4 | . | TRBV10-1 | TRBD1 | CASSPQGARDIQYF | TGCGCCAGCAGTCCTCAGGGGGCGCGGGACATTCAGTACTTC
TRBJ2-1 | few | TRBV6-1 | TRBD1 | CASGTGETNEQFF | TGTGCCAGCGGGACAGGGGAAACGAATGAGCAGTTCTTC
TRBJ2-1 | . | TRBV19 | TRBD2 | CASSSLAGATRKFF | TGTGCCAGTAGTAGTCTAGCGGGCGCCACTAGAAAGTTCTTC
TRBJ2-1 | . | TRBV30 | TRBD2 | CAWEFSGSSRGQFF | TGTGCCTGGGAATTTAGCGGGAGTAGTCGGGGGCAGTTCTTC
TRBJ1-2 | . | TRBV6-6 | TRBD1 | CASSYSDRGPGGYTF | TGTGCCAGCAGTTACTCGGACAGGGGGCCGGGTGGCTACACCTTC
TRBJ1-5 | . | TRBV18 | TRBD1 | CASSLTGGAGNQPQHF | TGTGCCAGCTCATTAACAGGGGGCGCAGGCAATCAGCCCCAGCATTTT
TRBJ1-5 | . | TRBV19 | . | CASTVSTGYNQPQHF | TGTGCCAGTACCGTCTCAACAGGGTACAATCAGCCCCAGCATTTT
TRBJ2-3 | . | TRBV4-1 | TRBD2 | CASSQGTSGGGTDTQYF | TGCGCCAGCAGCCAAGGGACTAGCGGGGGAGGCACAGATACGCAGTATTTT
TRBJ2-1 | . | TRBV6-4 | TRBD2 | CASSDAPGLPREQFF | TGTGCCAGCAGTGACGCACCGGGACTACCCCGAGAGCAGTTCTTC
TRBJ1-1 | . | TRBV9 | . | CASSVEIGPGVNTEAFF | TGTGCCAGCAGCGTAGAGATTGGCCCCGGGGTTAACACTGAAGCTTTCTTT
TRBJ1-2 | . | TRBV2 | TRBD1 | CASSEEGQGYGYTF | TGTGCCAGCAGTGAAGAGGGACAGGGCTATGGCTACACCTTC
TRBJ1-3 | . | TRBV29-1 | . | CSVVVRGRLGNTIYF | TGCAGCGTTGTAGTGCGGGGGCGCCTTGGAAACACCATATATTTT
TRBJ2-5 | . | TRBV27 | . | CASSTYRYQETQYF | TGTGCCAGCAGTACCTACAGGTACCAAGAGACCCAGTACTTC